Reported below is one TCR beta chain. The data were obtained in a study of blood T cell repertoires in COVID-19. At the level of the study: The United States, Italy and Spain supplied acute and convalescent COVID-19 samples. PBMCs, B-cell-depleted T cells, or T cells were the source of the cDNA or gDNA that made up the material.

The CDR3 has 15 residues. In germline, CDR1 is MNHEY, CDR2 SVGEGT. V dropped 2 bases and J dropped 2 bases, with 12 bases sitting between them. Original data processing: Estimated nucleated cell counts came from reference gene primer amplification. Some clones are missing from TCRdb's copy, which holds only in-frame ones; the method was immunoSEQ multiplex PCR. V, J and clone size are taken as reported in that table, and D and trimming were inferred from the DNA itself. The sample records more than 300,000 clones, 86% being singletons. V gene TRBV6-2 or TRBV6-3 combines with J gene TRBJ1-1; maybe TRBD1 (5 bases). The receptor comes from a woman aged 50 to 60 with acute or convalescent COVID-19. Sequencing used peripheral blood. The CDR3 region is CASSYGGMVNTEAFF. The CDR3 DNA follows: TGTGCCAGCAGTTACGGGGGGATGGTTAACACTGAAGCTTTCTTT.